Described below is a single T cell receptor beta chain sequence and its context. J was trimmed by 2 bases and V by 5 bases; bases with no gene match: 3. The CDR3 is 15 amino acids. Germline V gives CDR1 MDHEN, CDR2 SYDVKM. The PCR was carried out with 60 Vbeta primers and 13 Jbeta primers. Some clones are missing from TCRdb's copy, which holds only in-frame ones; the method was immunoSEQ multiplex PCR. Here the sample spans more than 100,000 clones, over 70% being singletons. This specimen comes from a study of cytomegalovirus exposure and HLA in healthy donors. Study information: T cells numbering some 170 million yielded fewer than 140 million unique TCR beta sequences in an earlier analysis.

Source material: PBMCs. The rearrangement uses TRBV28 and TRBJ2-3; 11 bases are shared with TRBD2. The clonotype originates from a middle-aged man in good health and CMV-seropositive. CDR3: CASSRLAGNTDTQYF. CDR3 nucleotide sequence: TGTGCCAGCAGTAGACTAGCGGGAAACACAGATACGCAGTATTTT.